This T cell receptor beta chain was recorded in a study of cytomegalovirus exposure and HLA in healthy donors. Study-wide context: Early released data comprised 80 million to 90 million unique TCRs from HLA-typed donors.

PCR amplification relied on 60 Vbeta primers (plus 13 Jbeta primers). The table came from immunoSEQ multiplex PCR; TCRdb's copy has only in-frame clones and leaves some out. The sample yields about 150,000 clones, about a tenth seen once. There are 20 residues in the CDR3. V shed 4 bases, J shed 0 bases, and the junction held 9 bases outside the gene matches. The germline CDR1 and CDR2 sequences are SGHVS and FNYEAQ. This clone has just a few counts. This TCR was sampled from a male donor in good health and CMV-seronegative. The V gene is TRBV7-6, the J gene TRBJ2-1, with 16 bases lining up with TRBD2. The sequencing sample was made of PBMCs. The CDR3 DNA follows: TGTGCCAGCAGCTACCCATCCGGGACTAGCGGGGGGGGCTCCTACAATGAGCAGTTCTTC. Translated: CASSYPSGTSGGGSYNEQFF.